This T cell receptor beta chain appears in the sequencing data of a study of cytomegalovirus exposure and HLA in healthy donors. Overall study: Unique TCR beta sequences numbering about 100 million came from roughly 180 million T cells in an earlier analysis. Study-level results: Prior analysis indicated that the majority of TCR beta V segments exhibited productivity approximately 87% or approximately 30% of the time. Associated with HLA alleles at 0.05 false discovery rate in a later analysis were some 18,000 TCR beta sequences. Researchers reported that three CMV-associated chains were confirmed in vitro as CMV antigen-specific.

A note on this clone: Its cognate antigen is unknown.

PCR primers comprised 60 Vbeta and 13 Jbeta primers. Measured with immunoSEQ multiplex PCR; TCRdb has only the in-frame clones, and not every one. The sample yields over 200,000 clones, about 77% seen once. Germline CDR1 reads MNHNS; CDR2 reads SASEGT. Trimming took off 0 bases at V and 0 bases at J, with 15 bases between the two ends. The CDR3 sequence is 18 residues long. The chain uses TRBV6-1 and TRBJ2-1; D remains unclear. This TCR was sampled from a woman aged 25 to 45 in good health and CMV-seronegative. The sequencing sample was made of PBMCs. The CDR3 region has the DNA TGTGCCAGCAGTGAAGCGTCTGAGCTGAGCTTCTCCTACAATGAGCAGTTCTTC. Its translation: CASSEASELSFSYNEQFF.